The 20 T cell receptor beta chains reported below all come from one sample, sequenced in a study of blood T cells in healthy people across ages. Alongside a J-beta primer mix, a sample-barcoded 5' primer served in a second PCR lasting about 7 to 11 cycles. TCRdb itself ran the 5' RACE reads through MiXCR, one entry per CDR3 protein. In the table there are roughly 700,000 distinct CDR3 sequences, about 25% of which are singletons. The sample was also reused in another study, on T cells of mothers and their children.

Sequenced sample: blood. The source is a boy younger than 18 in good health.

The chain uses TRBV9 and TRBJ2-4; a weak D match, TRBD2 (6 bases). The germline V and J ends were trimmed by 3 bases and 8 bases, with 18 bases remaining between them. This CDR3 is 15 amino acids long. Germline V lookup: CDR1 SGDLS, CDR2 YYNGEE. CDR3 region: CASSALGSSIDIQYF. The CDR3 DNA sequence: TGTGCCAGCAGCGCTCTCGGGAGTAGTATAGACATTCAGTACTTC.

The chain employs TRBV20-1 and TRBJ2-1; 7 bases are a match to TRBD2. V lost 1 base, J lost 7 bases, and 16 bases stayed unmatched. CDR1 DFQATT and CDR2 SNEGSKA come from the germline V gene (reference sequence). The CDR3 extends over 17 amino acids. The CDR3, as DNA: TGCAGTGCTAGAGGGGCGGGAGCTGGTGGATTGGGAAATGAGCAGTTCTTC. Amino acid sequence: CSARGAGAGGLGNEQFF.

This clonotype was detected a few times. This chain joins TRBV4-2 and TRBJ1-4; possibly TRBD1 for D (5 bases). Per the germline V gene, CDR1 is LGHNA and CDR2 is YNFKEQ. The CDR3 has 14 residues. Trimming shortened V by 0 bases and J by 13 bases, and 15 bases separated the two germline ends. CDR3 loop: CASSQESGTPVLFF. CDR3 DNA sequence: TGTGCCAGCAGCCAAGAGTCTGGGACCCCGGTACTGTTTTTT.

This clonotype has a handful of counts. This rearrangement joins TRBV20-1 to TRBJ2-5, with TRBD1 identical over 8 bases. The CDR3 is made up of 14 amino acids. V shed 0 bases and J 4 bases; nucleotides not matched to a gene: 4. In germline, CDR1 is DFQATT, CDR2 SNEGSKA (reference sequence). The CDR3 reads CSARDGQGAETQYF. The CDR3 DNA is TGCAGTGCTAGAGATGGGCAGGGGGCAGAGACCCAGTACTTC.

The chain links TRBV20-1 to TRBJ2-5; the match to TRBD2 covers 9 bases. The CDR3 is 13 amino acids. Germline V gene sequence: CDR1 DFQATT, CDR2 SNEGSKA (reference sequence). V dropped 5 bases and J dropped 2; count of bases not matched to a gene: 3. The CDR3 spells CSAHTSGQETQYF. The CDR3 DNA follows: TGCAGTGCTCATACTAGCGGGCAAGAGACCCAGTACTTC.

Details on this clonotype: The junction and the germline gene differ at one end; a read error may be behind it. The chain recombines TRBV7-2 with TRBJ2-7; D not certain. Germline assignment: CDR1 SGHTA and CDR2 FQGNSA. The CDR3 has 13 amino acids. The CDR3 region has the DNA TGTGCCAGCAGCTTACCGGCTCGCCTTGGGCAGTGCTTC. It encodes CASSLPARLGQCF.

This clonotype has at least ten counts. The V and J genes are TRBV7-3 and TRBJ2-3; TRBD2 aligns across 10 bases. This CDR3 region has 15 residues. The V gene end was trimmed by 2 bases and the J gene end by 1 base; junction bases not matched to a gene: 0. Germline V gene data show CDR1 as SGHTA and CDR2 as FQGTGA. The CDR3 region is CASSLGTSGTDTQYF. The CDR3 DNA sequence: TGTGCCAGCAGCTTAGGGACTAGCGGCACAGATACGCAGTATTTT.

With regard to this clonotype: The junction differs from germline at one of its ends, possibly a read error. The CDR3 DNA reads TGCAGCGTCGGGACGGAGGCTGGAAGCACCATATATTTT. Amino acids: CSVGTEAGSTIYF. This chain links TRBV29-1 with TRBJ1-3; weak D call: TRBD1 (5 bases). The CDR3 sequence is 13 residues long. Germline V gene data show CDR1 as SQVTM and CDR2 as ANQGSEA.

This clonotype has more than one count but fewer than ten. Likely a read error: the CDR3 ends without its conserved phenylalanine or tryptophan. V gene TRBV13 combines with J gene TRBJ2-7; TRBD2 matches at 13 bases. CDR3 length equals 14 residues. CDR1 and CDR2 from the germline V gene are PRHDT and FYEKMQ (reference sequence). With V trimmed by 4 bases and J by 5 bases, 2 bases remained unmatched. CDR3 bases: TGTGCCAGCAGCTCCGGGACTAGCGGGGACGAGCAGTACCTC. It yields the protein CASSSGTSGDEQYL.

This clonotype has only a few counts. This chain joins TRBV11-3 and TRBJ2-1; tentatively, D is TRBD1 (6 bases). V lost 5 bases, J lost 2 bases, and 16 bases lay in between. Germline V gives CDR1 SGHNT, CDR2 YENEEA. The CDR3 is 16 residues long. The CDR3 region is CASSPVDRRPYNEQFF. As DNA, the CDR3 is TGTGCCAGCAGCCCGGTAGACAGGCGCCCCTACAATGAGCAGTTCTTC.

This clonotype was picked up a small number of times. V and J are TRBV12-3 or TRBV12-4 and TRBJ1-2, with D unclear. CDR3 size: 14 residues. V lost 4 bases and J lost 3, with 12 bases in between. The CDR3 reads CASSSPGGDYGYTF. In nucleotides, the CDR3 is TGTGCCAGCAGTTCCCCAGGTGGCGACTATGGCTACACCTTC.

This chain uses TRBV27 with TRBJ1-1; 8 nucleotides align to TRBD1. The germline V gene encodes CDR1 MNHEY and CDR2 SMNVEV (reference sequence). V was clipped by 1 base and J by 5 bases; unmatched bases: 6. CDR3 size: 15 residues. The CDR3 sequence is CASSLLDRAGTEAFF. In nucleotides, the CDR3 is TGTGCCAGCAGTTTATTGGACAGGGCGGGGACTGAAGCTTTCTTT.

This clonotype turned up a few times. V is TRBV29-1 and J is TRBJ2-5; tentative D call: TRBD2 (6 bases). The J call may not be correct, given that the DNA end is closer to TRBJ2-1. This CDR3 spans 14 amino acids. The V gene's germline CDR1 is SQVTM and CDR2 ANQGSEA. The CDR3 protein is CSVEDLREGNEQFF. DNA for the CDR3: TGCAGCGTTGAAGATTTGCGGGAAGGCAATGAGCAGTTCTTC.

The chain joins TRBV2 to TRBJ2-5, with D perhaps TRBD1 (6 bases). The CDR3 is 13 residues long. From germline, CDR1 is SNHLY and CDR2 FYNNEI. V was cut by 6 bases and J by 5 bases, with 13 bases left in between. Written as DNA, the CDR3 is TGTGCCAGCAGAGACGACAGGAGGGAGACCCAGTACTTC. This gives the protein CASRDDRRETQYF.

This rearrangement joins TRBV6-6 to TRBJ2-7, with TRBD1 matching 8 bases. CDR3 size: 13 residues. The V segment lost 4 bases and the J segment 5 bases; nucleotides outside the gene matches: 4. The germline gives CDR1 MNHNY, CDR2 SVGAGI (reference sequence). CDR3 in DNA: TGTGCCAGCAGTTGGTCAGGGGGCAACGAGCAGTACTTC. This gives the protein CASSWSGGNEQYF.

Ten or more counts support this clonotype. In DNA form, the CDR3 reads TGTGCCAGCAGCTTGGGGAATGAAAAACTGTTTTTT. Protein: CASSLGNEKLFF. The chain couples TRBV5-6 to TRBJ1-4, with D hard to call. The CDR3 is 12 residues long. V dropped 0 bases and J dropped 5 bases, with 2 bases sitting between them. From germline, CDR1 is SGHDT and CDR2 YYEEEE.

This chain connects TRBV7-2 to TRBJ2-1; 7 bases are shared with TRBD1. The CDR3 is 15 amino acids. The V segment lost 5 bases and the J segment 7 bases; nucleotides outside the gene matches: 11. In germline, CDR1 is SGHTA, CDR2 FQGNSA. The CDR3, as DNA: TGTGCCAGCAGCCTGAGCTCAGGGGGAACAAATGAGCAGTTCTTC. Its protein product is CASSLSSGGTNEQFF. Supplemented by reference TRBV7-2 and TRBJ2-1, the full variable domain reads GAGVSQSPSNKVTEKGKDVELRCDPISGHTALYWYRQSLGQGLEFLIYFQGNSAPDKSGLPSDRFSAERTGGSVSTLTIQRTQQEDSAVYLCASSLSSGGTNEQFFGPGTRLTVL.

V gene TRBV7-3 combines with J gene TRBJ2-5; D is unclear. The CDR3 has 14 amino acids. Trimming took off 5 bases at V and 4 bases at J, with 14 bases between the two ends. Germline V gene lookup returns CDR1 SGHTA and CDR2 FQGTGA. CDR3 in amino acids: CASSLWQARETQYF. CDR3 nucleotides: TGTGCCAGCAGCCTGTGGCAGGCGCGAGAGACCCAGTACTTC.

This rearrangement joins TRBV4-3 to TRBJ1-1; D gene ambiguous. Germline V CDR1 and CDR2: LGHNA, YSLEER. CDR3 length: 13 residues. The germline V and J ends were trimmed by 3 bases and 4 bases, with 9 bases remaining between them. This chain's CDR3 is CASSQLWATEAFF. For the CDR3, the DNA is TGCGCCAGCAGCCAGCTTTGGGCCACTGAAGCTTTCTTT.

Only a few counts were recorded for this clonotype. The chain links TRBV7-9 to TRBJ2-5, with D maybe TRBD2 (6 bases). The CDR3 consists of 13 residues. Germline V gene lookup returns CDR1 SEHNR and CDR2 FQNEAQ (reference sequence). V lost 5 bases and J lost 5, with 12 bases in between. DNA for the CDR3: TGTGCCAGCAGCCCGCGGGATAGTGAGACCCAGTACTTC. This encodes CASSPRDSETQYF.